Below are 21 T cell receptor beta chains sequenced from a single sample in a study of blood T cell repertoires in COVID-19. Repertoires were generated with immunoSEQ multiplex PCR, while TCRdb's copy carries only in-frame clones and drops some. Here the sample spans about 140,000 clones, 84% being singletons. Sample: PBMCs or T cells enriched from blood (not recorded which). Receptor source: a man in his forties with acute COVID-19.

This clone has just a few counts. CDR3 sequence reads: CASSFGIPYEQYF. CDR3 DNA: TGTGCCAGCAGCTTCGGGATCCCTTACGAGCAGTACTTC. The gene calls are TRBV11-2 and TRBJ2-7; TRBD2 might be the D (5 bases). In germline, CDR1 is SGHAT, CDR2 FQNNGV. The CDR3 is 13 amino acids. Deletions cut 3 bases from V and 4 bases from J, with 10 bases between. The entire variable domain, with the rest obtained from reference TRBV11-2 and TRBJ2-7, is as follows: EAGVAQSPRYKIIEKRQSVAFWCNPISGHATLYWYQQILGQGPKLLIQFQNNGVVDDSQLPKDRFSAERLKGVDSTLKIQPAKLEDSAVYLCASSFGIPYEQYFGPGTRLTVT.

The CDR3 region has the DNA TGTGCCAGTAGTATGGTGGCGGGACAGGGGGCTTCCGAGCAGTACTTC. Its translation is CASSMVAGQGASEQYF. The chain combines TRBV19 with TRBJ2-7; 12 bases fit TRBD1. The germline V gene encodes CDR1 LNHDA and CDR2 SQIVND (reference sequence). After removal of 3 bases from V and 6 bases from J, the junction contained 9 bases not matched to a gene. The CDR3 consists of 16 residues.

The chain has TRBV19 and TRBJ1-5; D possibly corresponds to TRBD1 (5 bases). From germline, CDR1 is LNHDA and CDR2 SQIVND (reference sequence). The CDR3 sequence is 14 residues long. Between the trimmed V and J ends, which lost 7 bases and 0 bases, there was a span of 10 bases. The CDR3 nucleotides read TGTGCCAGTAACCCGACAGATAGCAATCAGCCCCAGCATTTT. This gives the protein CASNPTDSNQPQHF.

J is TRBJ1-2 and V is TRBV7-9; no definite D call. V lost 3 bases and J lost 6, with 8 bases in between. Germline CDR1 and CDR2: SEHNR and FQNEAQ (reference sequence). The CDR3 is 12 amino acids. CDR3 nucleotide sequence: TGTGCCAGCAGCTTGCGAGGGAATGGCTACACCTTC. It encodes CASSLRGNGYTF.

The V call is TRBV19, the J call TRBJ2-2, with 8 bases aligning to TRBD1. J was trimmed by 11 bases and V by 5 bases; bases with no gene match: 16. The CDR3 is 16 amino acids. Germline-derived CDR1 and CDR2 are LNHDA and SQIVND (reference sequence). Here the CDR3 DNA reads TGTGCCAGTAGTCTAATGGACAGGGTTAAGAGGGATGAGCTGTTTTTT. This translates into CASSLMDRVKRDELFF.

Many counts were recorded for this clone. V and J are TRBV11-2 and TRBJ2-2, with a tentative D call TRBD1 (6 bases). The CDR3 consists of 15 residues. The germline V gene has CDR1 SGHAT and CDR2 FQNNGV. Trimming left V 1 base short and J 3 bases short, with 9 bases between. The CDR3 nucleotides read TGTGCCAGCAGCTTAGGGGCAGGGGACACCGGGGAGCTGTTTTTT. Its protein product is CASSLGAGDTGELFF. Full variable domain (remainder filled in from reference TRBV11-2 and TRBJ2-2): EAGVAQSPRYKIIEKRQSVAFWCNPISGHATLYWYQQILGQGPKLLIQFQNNGVVDDSQLPKDRFSAERLKGVDSTLKIQPAKLEDSAVYLCASSLGAGDTGELFFGEGSRLTVL.

V usage is TRBV10-3 and J usage is TRBJ2-1; 9 positions match TRBD1. The V gene end was trimmed by 3 bases and the J gene end by 8 bases; junction bases not matched to a gene: 11. The CDR3 runs to 16 residues. CDR1 is ENHRY and CDR2 is SYGVKD in the germline V gene. CDR3 residues: CAISEGTGNGWDEQFF. The CDR3 DNA reads TGTGCCATCAGTGAAGGGACAGGGAATGGTTGGGATGAGCAGTTCTTC.

The CDR3 region is CASSLASGDSKGELFF. CDR3 sequence (DNA): TGCGCCAGCAGCTTGGCGTCAGGGGATTCGAAGGGGGAGCTGTTTTTT. The V gene is TRBV5-1, the J gene TRBJ2-2, with TRBD1 as a possible D gene (6 bases). Germline CDR1 SGHRS, CDR2 YFSETQ. Deletions cut 0 bases from V and 8 bases from J, with 17 bases between. The CDR3 has 16 residues.

This chain connects TRBV4-3 to TRBJ1-6; the D is unclear. The CDR3 is made up of 14 amino acids. V was clipped by 0 bases and J by 8 bases, with 8 bases between them. CDR1 is LGHNA, CDR2 YSLEER, per germline. CDR3 nucleotides: TGCGCCAGCAGCCAAGAAAAGGAGGATTCACCCCTCCACTTT. Amino acids: CASSQEKEDSPLHF.

The chain combines TRBV15 with TRBJ1-4; TRBD1 is a possible D gene (5 bases). V lost 1 base and J 8 bases, leaving 14 bases between the germline ends. CDR3 length: 15 amino acids. CDR1 is LNHNV, CDR2 YYDKDF, per germline (reference sequence). The CDR3 loop is CATSRVLQETEKLFF. The CDR3 coding sequence is TGTGCCACCAGCAGAGTATTACAGGAGACCGAAAAACTGTTTTTT.

This chain joins TRBV7-2 and TRBJ1-2; the match to TRBD1 covers 12 bases. Looked up from germline, CDR1 is SGHTA and CDR2 is FQGNSA. J lost 7 bases, V lost 3 bases, and 6 bases had no gene match. This CDR3 is 15 amino acids long. The chain's CDR3 is CASSLAGTGGRGYTF. The CDR3 DNA reads TGTGCCAGCAGCTTGGCCGGGACAGGGGGCCGTGGCTACACCTTC.

This clone was counted a single time. The chain uses TRBV9 and TRBJ1-6, with TRBD1 matching over 10 bases. Germline V gives CDR1 SGDLS, CDR2 YYNGEE. The CDR3 runs 14 residues. After removal of 3 bases from V and 9 bases from J, the junction contained 3 bases not matched to a gene. CDR3 amino acids: CASSGTGGSSPLHF. The CDR3 bases are TGTGCCAGCAGCGGGACAGGGGGGAGTTCACCCCTCCACTTT.

The chain recombines TRBV9 with TRBJ2-1, with 12 bases aligning to TRBD2. The CDR3 covers 15 residues. Germline V gene sequence: CDR1 SGDLS, CDR2 YYNGEE. V shed 4 bases, J shed 5 bases, and the junction held 4 bases outside the gene matches. The CDR3 nucleotides read TGTGCCAGCAGCCCGCGGACTAGCGGGAACAATGAGCAGTTCTTC. This codes for CASSPRTSGNNEQFF.

This clone is a singleton in its sample. CDR3 in DNA: TGCGCCAGCAGCCAAGTACAGACAACTAATGAAAAACTGTTTTTT. It is translated as CASSQVQTTNEKLFF. The chain recombines TRBV4-3 with TRBJ1-4; unclear D gene. The V gene lost 1 base and the J gene lost 0 bases, with 6 bases spanning the gap. The CDR3 length is 15 residues. Germline loops: CDR1 LGHNA, CDR2 YSLEER.

This clone was observed a handful of times. This chain uses TRBV19 with TRBJ2-2; possible D gene TRBD2, 6 bases. Trimming shortened V by 3 bases and J by 2 bases, and 13 bases separated the two germline ends. Germline V CDR1 and CDR2: LNHDA, SQIVND (reference sequence). This CDR3 spans 16 amino acids. CDR3 nucleotides: TGTGCCAGTAGTATCCCGAGGCGGGGCAACACCGGGGAGCTGTTTTTT. Encoded protein: CASSIPRRGNTGELFF.

CDR3 protein: CASSQGRPNPNSNYGYTF. The CDR3 DNA reads as TGTGCCAGCAGCCAAGGGAGACCAAATCCGAATTCTAACTATGGCTACACCTTC. J is TRBJ1-2 and V is TRBV7-8; unclear D gene. Germline values: CDR1 SGHVS, CDR2 FQNEAQ. The CDR3 extends over 18 amino acids. V lost 5 bases and J lost 0, with 22 bases in between.

This clone has more than one count but fewer than ten. The rearrangement uses TRBV11-2 and TRBJ1-1; D not resolved. The V and J ends lost 5 bases and 1 base respectively, with 8 bases between them. Germline loops: CDR1 SGHAT, CDR2 FQNNGV. The CDR3 covers 13 residues. The CDR3 DNA follows: TGTGCCAGCAGCCCCTATGGGAACACTGAAGCTTTCTTT. This translates into CASSPYGNTEAFF.

The chain has TRBV5-4 and TRBJ2-3, with TRBD2 matching 8 bases. The CDR3 contains 16 residues. The germline V gene has CDR1 SGHNT and CDR2 YYREEE (reference sequence). V shed 3 bases, J shed 1 base, and the junction held 7 bases outside the gene matches. The DNA for the CDR3 is TGTGCCAGCAGCTCCAAGACAGCGGGGGGCACAGATACGCAGTATTTT. Residues: CASSSKTAGGTDTQYF.

The V gene is TRBV30, the J gene TRBJ1-4; D remains ambiguous. CDR1 and CDR2 from the germline V gene are GTSNPN and SVGIG (reference sequence). The CDR3 runs to 14 residues. V lost 0 bases and J 2 bases, leaving 7 bases between the germline ends. CDR3 nucleotides: TGTGCCTGGAGTGTAGATGCGACTAATGAAAAACTGTTTTTT. This translates into CAWSVDATNEKLFF. Full variable domain (outside the CDR3, taken from reference TRBV30 and TRBJ1-4): SQTIHQWPATLVQPVGSPLSLECTVEGTSNPNLYWYRQAAGRGLQLLFYSVGIGQISSEVPQNLSASRPQDRQFILSSKKLLLSDSGFYLCAWSVDATNEKLFFGSGTQLSVL.

J is TRBJ1-4 and V is TRBV12-3 or TRBV12-4; D remains ambiguous. CDR3 size: 13 residues. V was trimmed by 2 bases and J by 5 bases, leaving 6 bases between them. The CDR3 is CASSLNRNEKLFF. CDR3 coding DNA: TGTGCCAGCAGTTTAAATCGGAATGAAAAACTGTTTTTT.

The chain has TRBV9 and TRBJ2-3; tentatively, D is TRBD2 (5 bases). The ends were cut back, 3 bases at V and 6 bases at J, with 11 bases in the middle. The V gene's germline CDR1 is SGDLS and CDR2 YYNGEE. This CDR3 has 13 amino acids. The CDR3 is CASSGDRRDTQYF. In DNA form, the CDR3 reads TGTGCCAGCAGCGGAGACCGGAGGGATACGCAGTATTTT.